This T cell receptor beta chain is drawn from a study of OX40 agonist ivuxolimab in advanced cancers. On the study more broadly: Patients received intravenous ivuxolimab every 2 weeks at 0.01 to 10 mg/kg. Head and neck, renal cell, melanoma or hepatocellular carcinoma were the cancers that dose-escalation patients had.

The CDR3 loop spans 16 amino acids. V shed 2 bases and J shed 2 bases, with 14 bases lying between them. Germline loops: CDR1 SNHLY, CDR2 FYNNEI. The method was immunoSEQ multiplex PCR; TCRdb's version includes in-frame clones alone and lacks a portion of them. The data contain fewer than 45,000 clones, roughly 69% of them singletons. The sequence came from an adult with an advanced solid tumor such as melanoma, head and neck, liver or kidney cancer. The input for sequencing was CD4+ or CD8+ T cells sorted from blood, taken in a trial of the OX40 agonist ivuxolimab. The chain uses TRBV2 and TRBJ2-3; the D gene could be TRBD1 or TRBD2 (5 bases each). CDR3 in DNA: TGTGCCAGCAGTGAAATAACTGGGGACCTCACAGATACGCAGTATTTT. It translates to CASSEITGDLTDTQYF.